This T cell receptor (beta chain) stems from a study of tumor-infiltrating lymphocytes in localized non-small cell lung cancer. Assay: immunoSEQ multiplex PCR; the TCRdb copy retains only in-frame clones and omits some. The table includes over 10,000 clones, less than 75% detected once. In this sample, this clone is large. The sequence was collected from a human donor with non-small cell lung cancer. The sample was uninvolved lung tissue not adjacent to the tumor.

CDR3 in DNA: TGTGCCAGCAGCCGACAGGGGGGTGGGTACCAAGAGACCCAGTACTTC. Protein product: CASSRQGGGYQETQYF. The chain uses TRBV7-6 and TRBJ2-5, with 9 bases matching TRBD1. V lost 5 bases to trimming and J lost 0 bases; unmatched junction nucleotides: 7. The CDR3 has 16 amino acids. The germline V gene has CDR1 SGHVS and CDR2 FNYEAQ.